This TCR beta chain was sequenced during a study of T cell repertoires in cytomegalovirus infection. Each CDR3 protein gets one entry after TCRdb re-called the reads with MiXCR. The sample records 600,000 to 700,000 distinct CDR3 sequences, around 35% being singletons. The CDR3 consists of 12 residues. V shed 4 bases and J shed 6 bases, with 8 bases lying between them. Germline V gives CDR1 KGHSH, CDR2 LQKENI. For this clonotype: Its antigen remains unidentified.

This TCR was recovered from a human donor in good health (CMV status not recorded). Some clones in this sample may be carry-over from other donors' samples. The J gene is TRBJ2-3, the V gene TRBV18; D unclear. The sequencing used cultured PBMCs, collected from culture after CMV antigen stimulation. The CDR3 loop is CASSLRWDTQYF. CDR3 DNA sequence: TGTGCCAGCTCACTCCGGTGGGATACGCAGTATTTT.